What follows describes a single T cell receptor (beta chain). Its antigen is currently unknown. The data stem from a study of graft-versus-host responses after intestinal transplantation. Study background: Anti-thymocyte globulin served as induction for all recipients, who then took tacrolimus and steroids for around 3 years.

The study, taken as a whole, reports: The presence of high graft-versus-host to host-versus-graft clonal ratios in allografts characterized patients with graft-donor T cell macrochimerism. Early post-transplant HvG declines showed an association with peak circulating GvH clone levels. Marrow from the recipient contained GvH clones, some of which had appeared first in ileum or blood.

The length of the CDR3 is 16 residues. Trimming took 3 bases from V and 3 from J; bases not matched to a gene: 5. From germline, CDR1 is WSHSY and CDR2 SAAADI. The protocol was immunoSEQ multiplex PCR, while the TCRdb copy is restricted to in-frame clones and leaves out a portion. The sample shows about 99,000 clones, 87% of them seen only once. The sequence was obtained from a human donor who received an intestinal transplant. The specimen comprised unstimulated CD4+ T cells sorted from spleen or lymph node cells, sampled before intestinal transplant. V and J are TRBV10-2 and TRBJ1-6, with TRBD1 matching over 7 bases. The CDR3 here is CASSDPRQGYNSPLHF. CDR3 DNA: TGCGCCAGCAGTGACCCCCGACAGGGCTATAATTCACCCCTCCACTTT.